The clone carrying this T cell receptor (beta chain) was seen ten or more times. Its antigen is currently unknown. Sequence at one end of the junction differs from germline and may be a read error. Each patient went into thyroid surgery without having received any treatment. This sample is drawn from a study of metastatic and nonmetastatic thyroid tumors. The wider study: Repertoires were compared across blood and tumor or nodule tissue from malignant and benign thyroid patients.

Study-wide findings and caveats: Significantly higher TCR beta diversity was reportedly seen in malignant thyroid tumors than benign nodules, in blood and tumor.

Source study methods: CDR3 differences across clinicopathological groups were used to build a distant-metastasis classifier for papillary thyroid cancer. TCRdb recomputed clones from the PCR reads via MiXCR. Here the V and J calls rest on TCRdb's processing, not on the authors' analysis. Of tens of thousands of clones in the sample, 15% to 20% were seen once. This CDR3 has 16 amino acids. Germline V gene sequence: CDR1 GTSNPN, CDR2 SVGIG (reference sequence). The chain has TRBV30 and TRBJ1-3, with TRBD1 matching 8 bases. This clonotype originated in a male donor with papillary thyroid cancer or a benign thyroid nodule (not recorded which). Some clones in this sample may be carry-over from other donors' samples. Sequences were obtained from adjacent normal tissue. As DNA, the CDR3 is TGTGCCTGGAGTGTAGGGTTGACAGGGGCTGGAAACACCATACATTTT. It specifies CAWSVGLTGAGNTIHF.